The 13 T cell receptor beta chains listed next were all sequenced from one sample in a study of regulatory T cells in long-lasting Graves disease. The time point denotes: newly diagnosed GD, antithyroid drugs for less than 3 months. The TCR library was made from RNA extracted from PBMCs. HTBI primers from iRepertoire and Arm-PCR of CDR3 regions yielded the TCR beta libraries. Each CDR3 protein gets one entry after TCRdb re-called the multiplex PCR reads with MiXCR. Of about 440,000 distinct CDR3 sequences listed, 15% were seen once; the top ten hold roughly 17%. The same data also went into a second study, on T cells in Graves' hyperthyroidism and ophthalmopathy.

Specimen: peripheral blood mononuclear cells (PBMCs), collected at new diagnosis, from a patient treated with antithyroid drugs. These receptors originate from a woman aged 25-40 years with Graves disease.

This clonotype has more than one count but fewer than ten. Since a much larger clone is just one base distant, this may be a read error. This sequence joins TRBV10-2 and TRBJ2-3; D remains unclear. CDR1 WSHSY and CDR2 SAAADI come from the germline V gene. The CDR3 sequence is 11 residues long. Trimming cost V 4 bases and J 5 bases, with 4 bases left between them. CDR3 residues: CASSGIDTQYF. The CDR3 DNA reads as TGCGCCAGCAGTGGGATAGATACGCAGTATTTT.

The J gene is TRBJ1-1, the V gene TRBV12-3 or TRBV12-4; 10 positions match TRBD1. V shed 5 bases and J 8 bases; nucleotides not matched to a gene: 8. The CDR3 sequence is 14 residues long. CDR3 protein: CASSASTGGKEAFF. Written as DNA, the CDR3 is TGTGCCAGCAGTGCCTCGACAGGGGGCAAGGAAGCTTTCTTT.

The table lists this clonotype with many counts. CDR3 sequence reads: CASSFAPGAYEQYF. CDR3 nucleotides: TGTGCCAGCAGCTTCGCCCCAGGGGCCTACGAGCAGTACTTC. The chain is built from TRBV12-3 or TRBV12-4 and TRBJ2-7; D is perhaps TRBD1 (6 bases). The CDR3 spans 14 residues. Trimming removed 6 bases from V and 2 bases from J, with 14 bases in between.

The rearrangement joins TRBV7-3 to TRBJ2-1; 7 bases map to TRBD1. Unmatched junction bases numbered 3, after V lost 1 base and J lost 6 bases. Germline V gene data show CDR1 as SGHTA and CDR2 as FQGTGA. The CDR3 is 14 amino acids. The chain's CDR3 is CASSLSSGGNEQFF. The CDR3 DNA follows: TGTGCCAGCAGCTTAAGTTCAGGGGGCAATGAGCAGTTCTTC.

The chain links TRBV12-3 or TRBV12-4 to TRBJ2-4, with D tentatively TRBD1 (6 bases). CDR3 length: 14 amino acids. Trimming left V 0 bases short and J 12 bases short, with 15 bases between. CDR3 nucleotide sequence: TGTGCCAGCAGTTTAGCGCGTTGGGGGCCGGATCAGTACTTC. It yields the protein CASSLARWGPDQYF.

This clonotype showed up many times. The genes are TRBV3-1 and TRBJ1-3, with D unresolved. CDR3 length: 13 residues. Looked up from germline, CDR1 is LGHDT and CDR2 is YNNKEL (reference sequence). V gave up 0 bases and J gave up 5 bases, with 5 bases separating them. The CDR3 bases are TGTGCCAGCAGCCAAGATGCTCGAAACACCATATATTTT. Protein product: CASSQDARNTIYF.

The sample holds many counts of this clonotype. This chain connects TRBV29-1 to TRBJ2-2; D tentatively reads TRBD1 or TRBD2 (5 bases each). In germline, CDR1 is SQVTM, CDR2 ANQGSEA. V was shortened by 4 bases and J by 6 bases, with 24 bases between the two germline ends. The length of the CDR3 is 17 residues. CDR3: CSVAPEGTGLIPGELFF. In DNA, the CDR3 is TGCAGCGTTGCCCCCGAAGGGACCGGGTTAATCCCCGGGGAGCTGTTTTTT.

The V and J genes are TRBV24-1 and TRBJ1-6; the match to TRBD1 covers 7 bases. The CDR3 runs to 15 residues. The V and J ends lost 2 bases and 6 bases, in that order; junction bases with no gene match: 3. Germline CDR1 and CDR2: KGHDR and SFDVKD. This CDR3 is CATSDSDRPNSPLHF. DNA for the CDR3: TGTGCCACCAGTGATTCGGACAGGCCTAATTCACCCCTCCACTTT.

The genes are TRBV9 and TRBJ1-4; 9 nucleotides agree with TRBD1. There are 15 residues in the CDR3. Trimming at V came to 4 bases and at J to 8 bases, leaving 9 bases not matched to a gene. Germline CDR1 SGDLS, CDR2 YYNGEE. DNA of the CDR3: TGTGCCAGCAGCCGCGGGACAGGGCTTTACGAAAAACTGTTTTTT. Translated, it gives CASSRGTGLYEKLFF.

The sample holds many counts of this clonotype. J is TRBJ2-3 and V is TRBV2, with 7 bases lining up with TRBD2. The CDR3 is made up of 15 amino acids. Germline lookup yields CDR1 SNHLY and CDR2 FYNNEI. V shed 6 bases, J shed 0 bases, and the junction held 6 bases outside the gene matches. CDR3 in amino acids: CASRDLADSTDTQYF. The CDR3 nucleotides are TGTGCCAGCAGGGACCTAGCGGATAGCACAGATACGCAGTATTTT.

Ten or more counts support this clonotype. The rearrangement uses TRBV9 and TRBJ1-1; D is uncertain. V lost 3 bases and J 0 bases, leaving 12 bases between the germline ends. The germline gives CDR1 SGDLS, CDR2 YYNGEE. The CDR3 has 15 residues. In DNA, the CDR3 is TGTGCCAGCAGCGCGGAACAGAACATGAACACTGAAGCTTTCTTT. Protein sequence: CASSAEQNMNTEAFF.

This clonotype showed up just a few times. V and J are TRBV5-1 and TRBJ1-3; a possible D gene is TRBD1 (5 bases). Germline V lookup: CDR1 SGHRS, CDR2 YFSETQ. Trimming removed 5 bases from V and 0 bases from J, with 15 bases in between. The CDR3 spans 16 residues. CDR3 coding DNA: TGCGCCAGCAGAACCGGACACGGAGTCTCTGGAAACACCATATATTTT. Translated, it gives CASRTGHGVSGNTIYF.

The rearrangement joins TRBV29-1 to TRBJ1-1; unclear D gene. The CDR3 covers 12 residues. The germline CDR1 and CDR2 sequences are SQVTM and ANQGSEA. V was clipped by 4 bases and J by 2 bases, with 8 bases between them. This chain's CDR3 is CSVADPNTEAFF. The CDR3 DNA is TGCAGCGTTGCGGACCCTAACACTGAAGCTTTCTTT.